These 3 T cell receptor beta chains came from one sample sequenced in a study of cytomegalovirus exposure and HLA in healthy donors. A multiplex PCR was run with 60 Vbeta primers and 13 Jbeta primers. The protocol was immunoSEQ multiplex PCR, while the TCRdb copy is restricted to in-frame clones and leaves out a portion. Of about 130,000 clones listed, 76% are singletons. What was sequenced was PBMCs. The receptors derive from a man aged 45-65 years in good health and CMV-seronegative.

The rearrangement uses TRBV19 and TRBJ1-2, with a weak D call TRBD1 (6 bases). Germline CDR1 is LNHDA and CDR2 is SQIVND (reference sequence). Between the trimmed V and J ends, which lost 3 bases and 7 bases, there was a span of 15 bases. The length of the CDR3 is 14 residues. In nucleotides, the CDR3 is TGTGCCAGTAGTATGGTCCCAGGGGAGGGTGGCTACACCTTC. It is translated as CASSMVPGEGGYTF.

On this clone itself: Other nucleotide sequences from this sample produce the same CDR3. CDR3 nucleotides: TGTGCCAGCAGCTTAGGGGGCAGCCAAGAGACCCAGTACTTC. The encoded protein is CASSLGGSQETQYF. This sequence joins TRBV7-2 and TRBJ2-5, with a tentative D call TRBD1 (5 bases). This CDR3 contains 14 residues. The ends were cut back, 1 base at V and 1 base at J, with 7 bases in the middle. Germline V CDR1 and CDR2: SGHTA, FQGNSA.

This chain links TRBV4-2 with TRBJ2-5; TRBD1 aligns across 7 bases. Looked up from germline, CDR1 is LGHNA and CDR2 is YNFKEQ. CDR3 length: 15 residues. V was pared by 4 bases and J by 5 bases, with 10 bases of the junction left unmatched. Here the CDR3 reads CASSRRQGVGETQYF. Written as DNA, the CDR3 is TGTGCCAGCAGCCGTCGTCAGGGGGTTGGGGAGACCCAGTACTTC.